What follows are 27 T cell receptor beta chains derived from one specimen sequenced in a study of CD8+CD57+ T cells in acquired aplastic anemia. For CDR3 and TCR beta VDJ profiling, genomic DNA was the template used. TCRdb recomputed calls from the reads with MiXCR, one row per CDR3 protein. This table has hundreds of thousands of distinct CDR3 sequences, roughly 68% appearing once. Input material: sorted CD4+, CD8+, or CD8+CD57+ T cells (not recorded which) from PBMCs. Receptors were obtained from a human donor in good health, serving as a control.

This chain's CDR3 is CAISAGLAGGEEQYF. The CDR3 region has the DNA TGTGCCATCAGTGCGGGACTGGCGGGGGGTGAGGAGCAGTACTTC. The chain carries TRBV10-3 and TRBJ2-5; 8 bases line up with TRBD2. J gave up 11 bases and V 4 bases, and 15 bases lay outside the gene matches. The CDR3 sequence is 15 residues long. Germline V gene data show CDR1 as ENHRY and CDR2 as SYGVKD.

This clonotype was found many times. V gene TRBV7-2 combines with J gene TRBJ2-7; 8 nucleotides align to TRBD2. This CDR3 spans 14 amino acids. Trimming at V came to 8 bases and at J to 7 bases, leaving 13 bases not matched to a gene. Germline CDR1 and CDR2: SGHTA and FQGNSA. CDR3 sequence reads: CASSKGVSGGEQYF. In nucleotides, the CDR3 is TGTGCCAGCTCTAAGGGGGTTTCGGGAGGGGAGCAGTACTTC.

This clonotype is a singleton in its sample. The chain recombines TRBV5-1 with TRBJ2-7, with 8 positions matching TRBD1. Unmatched junction bases numbered 12, after V lost 3 bases and J lost 4 bases. CDR1 and CDR2 from the germline V gene are SGHRS and YFSETQ. The CDR3 has 16 amino acids. This CDR3 is CASSSKPRTGRYEQYF. The CDR3 coding sequence is TGCGCCAGCAGCTCCAAGCCACGGACAGGGCGATACGAGCAGTACTTC.

This chain's CDR3 is CASSIHGGDQPQHAFF. Here the CDR3 DNA reads TGTGCCAGCAGCATCCACGGAGGGGATCAGCCCCAGCATGCTTTCTTT. The rearrangement uses TRBV7-2 and TRBJ1-1, with TRBD1 as a possible D gene (5 bases). The CDR3 loop spans 16 amino acids. V lost 5 bases and J lost 11, with 27 bases in between. Germline lookup yields CDR1 SGHTA and CDR2 FQGNSA.

The chain carries TRBV2 and TRBJ1-2, with D unresolved. The CDR3 sequence is 11 residues long. The V end lost 7 bases, the J end lost 8 bases, and 11 bases lay between the germline ends. Germline V lookup: CDR1 SNHLY, CDR2 FYNNEI. The CDR3 loop is CASTRSWGYTF. DNA for the CDR3: TGTGCCAGCACCCGGTCCTGGGGCTACACCTTC.

Concerning this clonotype: Likely a read error: the CDR3 ends without its conserved phenylalanine or tryptophan. This chain joins TRBV19 and TRBJ1-5, with D tentatively TRBD1 (5 bases). Looked up from germline, CDR1 is LNHDA and CDR2 is SQIVND (reference sequence). This CDR3 has 15 amino acids. V was clipped by 6 bases and J by 7 bases, with 19 bases between them. This CDR3 is CASSRGEVSQQPQHV. CDR3 DNA: TGTGCCAGTAGCAGAGGGGAGGTTAGCCAGCAGCCCCAGCATGTT.

Concerning this clonotype itself: One end of the junction fails to match germline, which may point to a read error. The chain couples TRBV2 to TRBJ1-6; no reliable D call. The CDR3 totals 15 residues. CDR1 and CDR2 (germline): SNHLY, FYNNEI. Written as DNA, the CDR3 is TGTGCCAGCAGTGTCGGGCGGTCCGATAATTCACCCCTCCGCTTT. It codes for CASSVGRSDNSPLRF.

The rearrangement joins TRBV7-3 to TRBJ2-7; D remains ambiguous. The CDR3 covers 11 residues. Trimming cost V 5 bases and J 7 bases, with 9 bases left between them. The germline CDR1 and CDR2 sequences are SGHTA and FQGTGA. The chain's CDR3 is CASSHPYEQYF. CDR3 sequence (DNA): TGTGCCAGCAGCCACCCTTATGAGCAGTACTTC.

The chain combines TRBV12-3 or TRBV12-4 with TRBJ2-7; the D gene could be TRBD1 or TRBD2 (6 bases each). Between the trimmed V and J ends, which lost 10 bases and 0 bases, there was a span of 16 bases. The CDR3 covers 14 residues. The CDR3 sequence: CATSNGGYSYEQYF. Written as DNA, the CDR3 is TGTGCCACCTCGAACGGGGGCTACTCCTACGAGCAGTACTTC.

This clonotype occurred many times. The chain's CDR3 is CASSQDPGRNTEAFF. The CDR3 region has the DNA TGTGCCAGCAGCCAAGATCCAGGCAGGAACACTGAAGCTTTCTTT. The rearrangement links TRBV3-1 to TRBJ1-1; D not certain. There are 15 residues in the CDR3. The V end was cut by 0 bases, the J end by 1 base, with 9 bases between. Germline V gives CDR1 LGHDT, CDR2 YNNKEL (reference sequence).

This clonotype has only a few counts. This chain joins TRBV24-1 and TRBJ2-2; a weak D match, TRBD1 (5 bases). This CDR3 spans 14 amino acids. Germline V gives CDR1 KGHDR, CDR2 SFDVKD. V lost 2 bases, J lost 7 bases, and 10 bases lay in between. CDR3 residues: CATSDSQVNGELFF. The CDR3, as DNA: TGTGCCACCAGTGATTCACAGGTTAACGGGGAGCTGTTTTTT.

About this clonotype itself: Relative to the germline gene, one junction end is altered; a read error may explain this. The V gene is TRBV7-9, the J gene TRBJ1-6; D might be TRBD1 (5 bases). Germline V lookup: CDR1 SEHNR, CDR2 FQNEAQ (reference sequence). The CDR3 runs 14 residues. The CDR3 region has the DNA TGTGCCAGCAGCTCCCAGGGTAATAATACACCCTTCCACTTT. Protein: CASSSQGNNTPFHF. The full variable domain, its missing parts supplied by reference TRBV7-9 and TRBJ1-6, is DTGVSQNPRHKITKRGQNVTFRCDPISEHNRLYWYRQTLGQGPEFLTYFQNEAQLEKSRLLSDRFSAERPKGSFSTLEIQRTEQGDSAMYLCASSSQGNNTPFHFGNGTRLTVT.

The table lists this clonotype with a few counts. This sequence joins TRBV5-5 and TRBJ2-7, with D perhaps TRBD1 (6 bases). CDR1 SGHKS and CDR2 YYEKEE come from the germline V gene (reference sequence). The germline V and J ends were trimmed by 3 bases and 4 bases, with 14 bases remaining between them. The CDR3 consists of 14 residues. Written as DNA, the CDR3 is TGTGCCAGCAGCTCCTCACAGGGTGGATACGAGCAGTACTTC. This encodes CASSSSQGGYEQYF.

J is TRBJ1-2 and V is TRBV20-1; 8 bases fit TRBD1. Germline V lookup: CDR1 DFQATT, CDR2 SNEGSKA (reference sequence). The CDR3 covers 16 residues. Trimming took 6 bases from V and 8 from J; bases not matched to a gene: 20. CDR3 sequence (DNA): TGCAGTGCCAAAGGGGTTTCTCAGGGGGCGCATCGCGGCTACACCTTC. This translates into CSAKGVSQGAHRGYTF.

Comment on this clonotype: One junction end disagrees with the germline gene, perhaps due to a read error. CDR3 residues: CARIRDMQSPLHF. In DNA form, the CDR3 reads TGTGCCAGGATCCGGGACATGCAGTCACCCCTCCACTTT. The rearrangement links TRBV5-1 to TRBJ1-6, with D possibly matching TRBD1 (6 bases). The CDR3 covers 13 residues. Germline V gene lookup returns CDR1 SGHRS and CDR2 YFSETQ. Full variable domain (outside the CDR3, taken from reference TRBV5-1 and TRBJ1-6): KAGVTQTPRYLIKTRGQQVTLSCSPISGHRSVSWYQQTPGQGLQFLFEYFSETQRNKGNFPGRFSGRQFSNSRSEMNVSTLELGDSALYLCARIRDMQSPLHFGNGTRLTVT.

This clonotype was detected ten times or more. This chain joins TRBV10-3 and TRBJ2-3; D not resolved. Trimming pared 8 bases from V and 2 bases from J, leaving 11 bases between. Germline CDR1 is ENHRY and CDR2 is SYGVKD. CDR3 length: 13 residues. CDR3: CAIYREVTDTQYF. The CDR3 DNA reads TGTGCCATCTACCGCGAGGTCACAGATACGCAGTATTTT.

This chain connects TRBV7-8 to TRBJ2-3; D is possibly TRBD1 (6 bases). The CDR3 contains 16 residues. V lost 4 bases to trimming and J lost 12 bases, with 26 bases between them. Germline V CDR1 and CDR2: SGHVS, FQNEAQ. DNA of the CDR3: TGTGCCAGCAGCTGGCCCCGCCGCATCAGGACAGACAATCAGTATTTT. As protein: CASSWPRRIRTDNQYF. Full variable domain (outside the CDR3, taken from reference TRBV7-8 and TRBJ2-3): GAGVSQSPRYKVAKRGQDVALRCDPISGHVSLFWYQQALGQGPEFLTYFQNEAQLDKSGLPSDRFFAERPEGSVSTLKIQRTQQEDSAVYLCASSWPRRIRTDNQYFGPGTRLTVL.

This clonotype was observed once. The chain couples TRBV7-9 to TRBJ2-7, with 9 bases fitting TRBD1. The CDR3 has 17 amino acids. Losses at the gene ends were 4 bases for V and 5 bases for J; bases not matched to a gene: 15. Germline CDR1 reads SEHNR; CDR2 reads FQNEAQ (reference sequence). The CDR3 DNA follows: TGTGCCAGCAGCTCGGGACAGGGCAATCAGCGCCCGCACGAGCAGTACTTC. It is translated as CASSSGQGNQRPHEQYF.

Worth noting for this clonotype: This CDR3 fails to terminate in the conserved phenylalanine or tryptophan, so it likely reflects a read error. Because the CDR3's place on the DNA is in doubt, the DNA is left out and the CDR3 is given as listed by TCRdb. The rearrangement joins TRBV2 to TRBJ2-3; no DNA check was done on the table's D call, TRBD2. Germline values: CDR1 SNHLY, CDR2 FYNNEI. Counting both end residues, the CDR3 totals 15 amino acids. The CDR3 here is CASSRNSGGSDANVL.

This clonotype has just a few counts. The chain couples TRBV19 to TRBJ1-1; 8 bases line up with TRBD1. Germline lookup yields CDR1 LNHDA and CDR2 SQIVND (reference sequence). The CDR3 runs 14 residues. V lost 8 bases to trimming and J lost 2 bases; unmatched junction nucleotides: 7. Here the CDR3 DNA reads TGTGCCAGTGGAGGGACAGGAACAAACACTGAAGCTTTCTTT. Protein sequence: CASGGTGTNTEAFF. Filled out from reference TRBV19 and TRBJ1-1, the complete variable domain reads DGGITQSPKYLFRKEGQNVTLSCEQNLNHDAMYWYRQDPGQGLRLIYYSQIVNDFQKGDIAEGYSVSREKKESFPLTVTSAQKNPTAFYLCASGGTGTNTEAFFGQGTRLTVV.

Of note for this clonotype: A much bigger clone sits one base away, suggesting this may be a read error. This chain joins TRBV6-5 and TRBJ1-2, with D perhaps TRBD1 (5 bases). Germline-derived CDR1 and CDR2 are MNHEY and SVGAGI. There are 13 residues in the CDR3. V shed 6 bases and J shed 9 bases, with 17 bases lying between them. CDR3 DNA sequence: TGTGCCAGCAGCCGGGGTCAGGGACGAAGCTACACCTTC. It specifies CASSRGQGRSYTF.

The J gene is TRBJ2-7, the V gene TRBV7-3, with 11 bases that match TRBD2. The germline V gene has CDR1 SGHTA and CDR2 FQGTGA. Trimming cost V 4 bases and J 6 bases; bases outside gene matches: 8. There are 15 residues in the CDR3. The CDR3 reads CASSSATSGAFEQYF. The CDR3 DNA reads as TGTGCCAGCAGCTCTGCGACTAGCGGGGCCTTCGAGCAGTACTTC.

This clonotype appeared many times. V and J are TRBV12-3 or TRBV12-4 and TRBJ1-1; a weak D match, TRBD1 (5 bases). Deletions cut 3 bases from V and 5 bases from J, with 13 bases between. This CDR3 has 14 amino acids. The CDR3 DNA is TGTGCCAGCAGTTTTCGGGGGTCGGAAACTGAAGCTTTCTTT. Translation gives CASSFRGSETEAFF.

The V gene is TRBV12-5, the J gene TRBJ2-1, with TRBD2 as a possible D gene (7 bases). CDR3 size: 16 residues. Germline-derived CDR1 and CDR2 are LGHNT and FRNRAP. The chain's CDR3 is CASSSLLGGGHNEQFF. For the CDR3, the DNA is TGTGCCAGTAGCTCCCTCCTTGGGGGGGGCCACAATGAGCAGTTCTTC.

In the case of this clonotype: One end of the junction does not line up with germline, which may come from a read error. The V call is TRBV25-1, the J call TRBJ2-7; 7 bases align to TRBD2. The CDR3 spans 14 residues. The germline gives CDR1 MGHDK, CDR2 SYGVNS. The chain's CDR3 is CATSEGGDGYEQYF. The CDR3 nucleotides read TGTGCCACCAGTGAGGGAGGGGACGGTTACGAGCAGTACTTC.

As concerns this clonotype: Sequence at one end of the junction differs from germline and may be a read error. V usage is TRBV9 and J usage is TRBJ2-2; D might be TRBD1 (5 bases). Germline values: CDR1 SGDLS, CDR2 YYNGEE. CDR3 length: 15 residues. CDR3 sequence reads: CASSRQGPDTGQLFF. The CDR3, as DNA: TGTGCCAGCAGCCGGCAGGGCCCTGACACCGGGCAGCTGTTTTTT. Full variable domain (missing parts from reference TRBV9 and TRBJ2-2): DSGVTQTPKHLITATGQRVTLRCSPRSGDLSVYWYQQSLDQGLQFLIQYYNGEERAKGNILERFSAQQFPDLHSELNLSSLELGDSALYFCASSRQGPDTGQLFFGEGSRLTVL.

This clonotype was recorded only once. In this CDR3 the conserved last residue, phenylalanine or tryptophan, is missing, so a read error is likely. This rearrangement joins TRBV7-3 to TRBJ1-2; D not resolved. Germline assignment: CDR1 SGHTA and CDR2 FQGTGA. The V and J ends lost 5 bases and 8 bases respectively, with 15 bases between them. The CDR3 totals 13 residues. For the CDR3, the DNA is TGTGCCAGCAGCACAGCGGGCGTTAGGGGCTACACCTAC. It yields the protein CASSTAGVRGYTY.